The 32 T cell receptor beta chains in this list originate from one sample, sequenced in a study of regulatory T cells in long-lasting Graves disease. Documented time point: persistent/refractory GD, antithyroid drugs over 5 years with positive TRAb. Preparation of the TCR library used RNA extracted from PBMCs. Combining iRepertoire HTBI primers with Arm-PCR of CDR3 regions, the authors built TCR beta libraries. Using its own MiXCR run on the multiplex PCR reads, TCRdb lists one record per CDR3 protein. This table holds 400,000 to 600,000 distinct CDR3 sequences, roughly 21% found once. Material: peripheral blood mononuclear cells (PBMCs), obtained when the disease was refractory, from a patient treated with antithyroid drugs. These receptors came from a female donor with Graves disease.

This clonotype has only a few counts. The V gene is TRBV20-1, the J gene TRBJ2-1, with TRBD2 matching over 7 bases. Germline CDR1 and CDR2: DFQATT and SNEGSKA (reference sequence). V lost 1 base and J lost 6; bases outside the gene matches: 6. The CDR3 covers 14 residues. The CDR3 loop is CSARAGLVLNEQFF. As DNA, the CDR3 is TGCAGTGCTAGAGCTGGACTAGTTCTCAATGAGCAGTTCTTC.

This clonotype showed up just a few times. The chain's CDR3 is CASSLDPGGYEQYF. The CDR3 DNA is TGTGCCAGCAGCTTAGATCCAGGGGGCTACGAGCAGTACTTC. This chain links TRBV11-3 with TRBJ2-7, with 7 positions matching TRBD1. Germline values: CDR1 SGHNT, CDR2 YENEEA. The length of the CDR3 is 14 residues. Losses at the gene ends were 0 bases for V and 3 bases for J; bases not matched to a gene: 2.

This clonotype was recorded many times. The chain couples TRBV28 to TRBJ1-1; D might be TRBD1 (5 bases). This CDR3 is 17 amino acids long. With 2 bases removed from V and 3 bases from J, the gap between germline ends came to 19 bases. CDR1 MDHEN and CDR2 SYDVKM come from the germline V gene. DNA for the CDR3: TGTGCCAGCAGTTTAACGGACGGGGGACTTGATGACACTGAAGCTTTCTTT. Translating it yields CASSLTDGGLDDTEAFF.

CDR3: CSARTSRSTDTQYF. The CDR3 coding sequence is TGCAGTGCTAGAACTAGCAGAAGCACAGATACGCAGTATTTT. The chain combines TRBV20-1 with TRBJ2-3, with D tentatively TRBD2 (6 bases). Germline V gene sequence: CDR1 DFQATT, CDR2 SNEGSKA (reference sequence). The V gene lost 2 bases and the J gene lost 0 bases, with 9 bases spanning the gap. The CDR3 length is 14 residues.

The rearrangement joins TRBV6-1 to TRBJ2-3, with 7 bases matching TRBD1. The CDR3 extends over 16 amino acids. Germline V lookup: CDR1 MNHNS, CDR2 SASEGT. The V segment lost 6 bases and the J segment 1 base; nucleotides outside the gene matches: 10. In nucleotides, the CDR3 is TGTGCCAGCAGGGATACAGGGGAACCACGCACAGATACGCAGTATTTT. It is translated as CASRDTGEPRTDTQYF.

This clonotype turned up a few times. This chain connects TRBV6-1 to TRBJ2-7, with D perhaps being TRBD1 or TRBD2 (5 bases each). The CDR3 is made up of 13 amino acids. The ends were cut back, 10 bases at V and 3 bases at J, with 16 bases in the middle. From germline, CDR1 is MNHNS and CDR2 SASEGT. The CDR3 loop is CATGGHPNYEQYF. In nucleotides, the CDR3 is TGTGCCACCGGAGGACATCCCAACTACGAGCAGTACTTC.

The chain carries TRBV5-4 and TRBJ1-2; 7 nucleotides agree with TRBD1. Germline CDR1 and CDR2: SGHNT and YYREEE (reference sequence). CDR3 size: 14 residues. V dropped 0 bases and J dropped 5; count of bases not matched to a gene: 4. The CDR3 loop reads CASSLGDRLYGYTF. CDR3 DNA sequence: TGTGCCAGCAGCTTGGGGGACAGACTTTATGGCTACACCTTC. Combining the CDR3 with reference TRBV5-4 and TRBJ1-2 gives the whole variable domain ETGVTQSPTHLIKTRGQQVTLRCSSQSGHNTVSWYQQALGQGPQFIFQYYREEENGRGNFPPRFSGLQFPNYSSELNVNALELDDSALYLCASSLGDRLYGYTFGSGTRLTVV.

The chain links TRBV6-4 to TRBJ1-5; D is unclear. The CDR3 is made up of 13 amino acids. V was shortened by 4 bases and J by 6 bases, with 10 bases between the two germline ends. Germline-derived CDR1 and CDR2 are MRHNA and SNTAGT. DNA for the CDR3: TGTGCCAGCAGTGCTAACGACGGTCAGCCCCAGCATTTT. Translated, it gives CASSANDGQPQHF.

The J gene is TRBJ2-1, the V gene TRBV20-1; tentatively, D is TRBD1 or TRBD2 (5 bases each). V was pared by 4 bases and J by 4 bases, with 11 bases between. Germline V gives CDR1 DFQATT, CDR2 SNEGSKA (reference sequence). The CDR3 totals 13 residues. CDR3 protein: CSAIRELYNEQFF. The CDR3 DNA sequence: TGCAGTGCTATCAGGGAGCTTTACAATGAGCAGTTCTTC.

This clonotype was observed once. This chain uses TRBV6-1 with TRBJ2-1, with TRBD1 as a possible D gene (7 bases). V lost 5 bases to trimming and J lost 4 bases, with 18 bases between them. Germline CDR1 reads MNHNS; CDR2 reads SASEGT. CDR3 size: 16 residues. CDR3 sequence: CASSPTYRGGYNEQFF. The CDR3 bases are TGTGCCAGCAGTCCCACCTACAGGGGAGGATACAATGAGCAGTTCTTC.

This chain connects TRBV6-2 or TRBV6-3 to TRBJ2-3; unclear D gene. CDR1 and CDR2 (germline): MNHEY, SVGEGT. There are 17 residues in the CDR3. Trimming pared 5 bases from V and 0 bases from J, leaving 18 bases between. CDR3 in DNA: TGTGCCAGCAGTGAGATGTGGAACCCACCTAGCACAGATACGCAGTATTTT. Encoded protein: CASSEMWNPPSTDTQYF.

This clonotype has a handful of counts. This chain connects TRBV7-9 to TRBJ1-1; D unresolved. Trimming took 0 bases from V and 8 from J, leaving 10 bases between them. Germline V gene data show CDR1 as SEHNR and CDR2 as FQNEAQ (reference sequence). This CDR3 has 13 residues. The DNA of the CDR3 is TGTGCCAGCAGCTTAGCGGGTCAGCTCGAAGCTTTCTTT. It translates to CASSLAGQLEAFF.

In its sample, this clonotype was seen many times. The CDR3 loop reads CASSLGSREQYF. For the CDR3, the DNA is TGTGCCAGCAGCTTAGGGTCGCGGGAGCAGTACTTC. The genes are TRBV13 and TRBJ2-7; D gene ambiguous. The CDR3 length is 12 residues. V lost 0 bases, J lost 7 bases, and 7 bases lay in between. CDR1 is PRHDT and CDR2 is FYEKMQ in the germline V gene (reference sequence).

This clonotype was counted between two and nine times. The junction and the germline gene differ at one end; a read error may be behind it. The rearrangement joins TRBV24-1 to TRBJ2-1; 8 positions agree with TRBD2. The CDR3 is 17 residues long. The germline gives CDR1 KGHDR, CDR2 SFDVKD. The CDR3 DNA reads as TGTGCCACCGGTGATTTGCCTCGCGGGGGGTCCTACAATGAGCAGTTCTTC. Protein: CATGDLPRGGSYNEQFF.

The table lists this clonotype with a few counts. The chain employs TRBV3-1 and TRBJ1-1, with 10 bases matching TRBD1. This CDR3 comprises 16 residues. In germline, CDR1 is LGHDT, CDR2 YNNKEL (reference sequence). Trimming cost V 0 bases and J 5 bases; bases outside gene matches: 6. In nucleotides, the CDR3 is TGTGCCAGCAGCCAAGAACCTCGGGACAGGGGAACTGAAGCTTTCTTT. As protein: CASSQEPRDRGTEAFF. The full variable domain, rest sourced from reference TRBV3-1 and TRBJ1-1, is DTAVSQTPKYLVTQMGNDKSIKCEQNLGHDTMYWYKQDSKKFLKIMFSYNNKELIINETVPNRFSPKSPDKAHLNLHINSLELGDSAVYFCASSQEPRDRGTEAFFGQGTRLTVV.

The sample holds a few counts of this clonotype. The rearrangement links TRBV12-3 or TRBV12-4 to TRBJ1-4; 8 bases line up with TRBD1. CDR3 size: 14 residues. Germline trimming cut 8 bases from V and 12 bases from J; bases unmatched to any gene: 14. CDR3 sequence reads: CASGWGQEPRELFF. CDR3 coding DNA: TGTGCCAGCGGCTGGGGACAGGAACCGAGGGAACTGTTTTTT.

This clonotype was detected ten times or more. This chain links TRBV12-3 or TRBV12-4 with TRBJ2-6; 9 positions match TRBD1. The length of the CDR3 is 16 residues. After removal of 6 bases from V and 2 bases from J, the junction contained 5 bases not matched to a gene. CDR3 sequence (DNA): TGTGCCAGCAGGGGAACAGGGGGCGCTGGGGCCAACGTCCTGACTTTC. Protein product: CASRGTGGAGANVLTF.

This clonotype showed up just a few times. The chain recombines TRBV18 with TRBJ1-1; no definite D call. V was trimmed by 3 bases and J by 7 bases, leaving 9 bases between them. The CDR3 consists of 12 residues. Germline lookup yields CDR1 KGHSH and CDR2 LQKENI. The CDR3 protein is CASSPPGLEAFF. Written as DNA, the CDR3 is TGTGCCAGCTCACCGCCTGGGCTTGAAGCTTTCTTT.

This clonotype occurred a few times. The V and J genes are TRBV28 and TRBJ1-6; no clear D gene. V was cut by 6 bases and J by 9 bases, with 12 bases left in between. The CDR3 covers 13 residues. The V gene's germline CDR1 is MDHEN and CDR2 SYDVKM. The CDR3 DNA sequence: TGTGCCAGCAGCCCCTGGGAATTTTCACCCCTCCACTTT. It translates to CASSPWEFSPLHF.

The sample holds many counts of this clonotype. This chain uses TRBV24-1 with TRBJ1-5, with TRBD1 matching 7 bases. Germline trimming cut 4 bases from V and 2 bases from J; bases unmatched to any gene: 4. The CDR3 spans 15 residues. The germline gives CDR1 KGHDR, CDR2 SFDVKD. CDR3 nucleotide sequence: TGTGCCACCAGTGAACAGGGGCCAGGCAATCAGCCCCAGCATTTT. Its translation: CATSEQGPGNQPQHF.

This clonotype has more than one count but fewer than ten. CDR3 sequence reads: CASSQVGPYGYTF. The CDR3 DNA reads as TGTGCCAGCAGCCAAGTAGGGCCTTATGGCTACACCTTC. This chain connects TRBV14 to TRBJ1-2; D unclear. The CDR3 is made up of 13 amino acids. Trimming left V 1 base short and J 5 bases short, with 8 bases between. The germline V gene has CDR1 SGHDN and CDR2 FVKESK.

This clonotype was seen repeatedly, ten times or more. This chain links TRBV20-1 with TRBJ2-7; D call uncertain. Trimming shortened V by 1 base and J by 7 bases, and 17 bases separated the two germline ends. The CDR3 loop spans 14 amino acids. From germline, CDR1 is DFQATT and CDR2 SNEGSKA (reference sequence). The CDR3 nucleotides read TGCAGTGCTAGAGCCCCGACGACCCTTGGGGAGCAGTACTTC. Translating gives CSARAPTTLGEQYF.

Remarks on this clonotype: With a much larger clone just one base away, this may be a read error. The rearrangement joins TRBV28 to TRBJ1-1; weak D call: TRBD1 (6 bases). CDR3 length: 17 residues. The germline V gene encodes CDR1 MDHEN and CDR2 SYDVKM. The CDR3 DNA sequence: TGTGCCAGCAGCTCCCGGGACACTCACCTCAGAAACACTGGAGCTTTCTTT. Protein: CASSSRDTHLRNTGAFF.

In its sample, this clonotype was seen a few times. The V gene is TRBV28, the J gene TRBJ2-5; D unclear. The V gene's germline CDR1 is MDHEN and CDR2 SYDVKM. The CDR3 runs to 13 residues. The ends were cut back, 5 bases at V and 7 bases at J, with 14 bases in the middle. The CDR3: CASSPNYSGTQYF. The CDR3 DNA sequence: TGTGCCAGCAGTCCAAACTATAGTGGGACCCAGTACTTC.

This clonotype was recorded many times. The chain is built from TRBV7-9 and TRBJ2-7; D is perhaps TRBD1 (6 bases). The germline CDR1 and CDR2 sequences are SEHNR and FQNEAQ (reference sequence). V was pared by 5 bases and J by 3 bases, with 11 bases between. The CDR3 contains 13 residues. This chain's CDR3 is CASSGHRVYEQYF. In nucleotides, the CDR3 is TGTGCCAGCAGCGGTCACAGGGTCTACGAGCAGTACTTC.

The chain links TRBV3-1 to TRBJ2-4, with TRBD1 matching 8 bases. CDR1 and CDR2 from the germline V gene are LGHDT and YNNKEL (reference sequence). J was trimmed by 6 bases and V by 4 bases; bases with no gene match: 11. The CDR3 extends over 16 amino acids. CDR3 coding DNA: TGTGCCAGCAGCCCGCACTCCATTGGACAGGGAAACATTCAGTACTTC. Encoded protein: CASSPHSIGQGNIQYF.

About this clonotype: Given the absence of the conserved phenylalanine or tryptophan at the CDR3 end, a read error is likely. The rearrangement joins TRBV3-1 to TRBJ2-5, with 8 bases matching TRBD1. Looked up from germline, CDR1 is LGHDT and CDR2 is YNNKEL (reference sequence). Trimming cost V 6 bases and J 2 bases; bases outside gene matches: 5. The CDR3 is 14 residues long. The CDR3 DNA sequence: TGTGCCAGCAGACCCGGGACAGGACAAGAGACCCAGTACCTC. It translates to CASRPGTGQETQYL.

This clonotype was recorded at least ten times. The CDR3 loop is CASSLQGIMNTEAFF. CDR3 nucleotides: TGTGCCAGCAGTCTCCAGGGGATCATGAACACTGAAGCTTTCTTT. The chain links TRBV12-3 or TRBV12-4 to TRBJ1-1; D may be TRBD1 (6 bases). The CDR3 runs to 15 residues. Trimming took 5 bases from V and 0 from J, leaving 13 bases between them.

The CDR3 here is CASSFLKQGHRGYTF. DNA for the CDR3: TGCGCCAGCAGCTTTTTGAAACAGGGTCATCGAGGCTACACCTTC. The chain combines TRBV5-1 with TRBJ1-2, with D tentatively TRBD1 (6 bases). Germline V lookup: CDR1 SGHRS, CDR2 YFSETQ. Between the trimmed V and J ends, which lost 2 bases and 8 bases, there was a span of 19 bases. The CDR3 contains 15 residues.

The chain is built from TRBV27 and TRBJ2-3; 14 nucleotides line up with TRBD2. Germline lookup yields CDR1 MNHEY and CDR2 SMNVEV (reference sequence). Unmatched junction bases numbered 9, after V lost 4 bases and J lost 0 bases. The CDR3 runs 19 residues. CDR3 nucleotides: TGTGCCAGCAGTTCCCAGACTAGCGGGAGGGCCTTAAGCACAGATACGCAGTATTTT. Translating it yields CASSSQTSGRALSTDTQYF.

This clonotype was recorded a few times. The chain links TRBV5-1 to TRBJ2-7, with 8 bases aligning to TRBD1. Trimming cost V 0 bases and J 3 bases; bases outside gene matches: 5. Germline loops: CDR1 SGHRS, CDR2 YFSETQ. The CDR3 extends over 15 amino acids. The CDR3 sequence: CASSLEGDRLYEQYF. The DNA for the CDR3 is TGCGCCAGCAGCTTGGAGGGGGACAGGCTCTACGAGCAGTACTTC.

This clonotype was seen only once. A much larger clonotype is one base distant, so this may be a read error. The limits of the CDR3 on the DNA are not certain, so only TCRdb's listed CDR3 is given. J is TRBJ2-4 and V is TRBV27; the table's D call TRBD1 went unverified against the DNA. Germline CDR1 and CDR2: MNHEY and SMNVEV (reference sequence). The CDR3 is 13 amino acids long, termini counted. This chain's CDR3 is CASSFGTGNIQNF.